These 14 T cell receptor beta chains were sequenced from one sample in a study of graft-versus-host responses after intestinal transplantation. These receptors' antigens are unknown. The data were produced by immunoSEQ multiplex PCR, yet TCRdb's version contains in-frame clones alone and is incomplete. The sample lists about 110,000 clones, 93% seen once, with 0.5% to 0.6% in the top ten. Here the sequenced sample was unstimulated CD8+ T cells sorted from spleen or lymph node cells, taken before intestinal transplant. The receptors shown here come from a human donor who received an intestinal transplant.

In DNA form, the CDR3 reads TGCAGCGTTGAGACGGTGAACACTGAAGCTTTCTTT. It specifies CSVETVNTEAFF. This sequence joins TRBV29-1 and TRBJ1-1; D ambiguous. V lost 3 bases and J lost 0, with 5 bases in between. The CDR3 runs to 12 residues. Germline-derived CDR1 and CDR2 are SQVTM and ANQGSEA.

The gene calls are TRBV11-2 and TRBJ2-2; 13 bases line up with TRBD2. With 0 bases clipped from V and 6 bases from J, the junction kept 10 bases outside the gene matches. Germline-derived CDR1 and CDR2 are SGHAT and FQNNGV. This CDR3 region has 19 residues. The CDR3 DNA follows: TGTGCCAGCAGCTTAGACTTTGAGACGGGACTAGCGGGACCCGGGGAGCTGTTTTTT. It encodes CASSLDFETGLAGPGELFF.

The genes are TRBV7-9 and TRBJ2-1; the D gene is possibly TRBD1 (6 bases). Per germline, CDR1 SEHNR and CDR2 FQNEAQ (reference sequence). The CDR3 is made up of 15 amino acids. Trimming shortened V by 5 bases and J by 4 bases, and 15 bases separated the two germline ends. In nucleotides, the CDR3 is TGTGCCAGCAGCCTGGACAGCTGGGGGTACAATGAGCAGTTCTTC. This encodes CASSLDSWGYNEQFF.

The chain joins TRBV10-3 to TRBJ2-1; 10 bases fit TRBD2. Unmatched junction bases numbered 6, after V lost 0 bases and J lost 7 bases. The CDR3 is 16 amino acids. CDR1 and CDR2 from the germline V gene are ENHRY and SYGVKD. CDR3 loop: CAISESASGRGNEQFF. DNA for the CDR3: TGTGCCATCAGTGAGTCGGCGAGCGGGAGGGGGAATGAGCAGTTCTTC.

The chain has TRBV4-1 and TRBJ2-2; D tentatively fits TRBD1 or TRBD2 (5 bases each). From germline, CDR1 is MGHRA and CDR2 YSYEKL. Trimming removed 4 bases at V and 0 bases at J, with 6 bases between. This CDR3 has 14 residues. Written as DNA, the CDR3 is TGCGCCAGCAGCCCGGGACCGAACACCGGGGAGCTGTTTTTT. Encoded protein: CASSPGPNTGELFF.

This chain links TRBV5-1 with TRBJ2-7; 14 bases are shared with TRBD2. Trimming removed 3 bases from V and 0 bases from J; junction bases left unmatched: 8. The CDR3 contains 18 residues. CDR1 and CDR2 (germline): SGHRS, YFSETQ. The chain's CDR3 is CASSSGLAGGLSSYEQYF. The CDR3 DNA is TGCGCCAGCAGCTCCGGACTAGCGGGAGGCCTCAGCTCCTACGAGCAGTACTTC.

V is TRBV6-5 and J is TRBJ1-2; the match to TRBD1 covers 7 bases. Trimming at V came to 4 bases and at J to 8 bases, leaving 10 bases not matched to a gene. The CDR3 has 14 amino acids. CDR1 is MNHEY and CDR2 is SVGAGI in the germline V gene. CDR3 in DNA: TGTGCCAGCAGTTCGCAGACAGGGCCCCCGGGCTACACCTTC. This translates into CASSSQTGPPGYTF.

This chain connects TRBV2 to TRBJ2-7, with D perhaps TRBD1 (6 bases). CDR1 is SNHLY, CDR2 FYNNEI, per germline. Trimming took 5 bases from V and 4 from J, leaving 15 bases between them. The CDR3 runs 14 residues. The CDR3 DNA sequence: TGTGCCAGCAGTAGGGCAGGGGCGGAATACGAGCAGTACTTC. Translation gives CASSRAGAEYEQYF.

The V call is TRBV2, the J call TRBJ2-7, with TRBD2 identical over 7 bases. J lost 2 bases, V lost 4 bases, and 14 bases had no gene match. CDR1 and CDR2 from the germline V gene are SNHLY and FYNNEI. This CDR3 is built from 17 residues. The CDR3: CASSVTSVTPRAYEQYF. The CDR3 DNA is TGTGCCAGCAGTGTAACTAGCGTGACGCCTAGGGCCTACGAGCAGTACTTC.

The chain recombines TRBV15 with TRBJ2-7; perhaps TRBD2 as D (6 bases). CDR3 size: 16 residues. Germline CDR1 and CDR2: LNHNV and YYDKDF (reference sequence). V lost 0 bases and J lost 6, with 18 bases in between. The DNA for the CDR3 is TGTGCCACCAGCAGAGAACGACATGCGGGGTCGGGCGAGCAGTACTTC. This encodes CATSRERHAGSGEQYF.

The chain carries TRBV2 and TRBJ1-6, with a possible D match to TRBD1 (5 bases). The CDR3 runs 14 residues. From germline, CDR1 is SNHLY and CDR2 FYNNEI. Trimming cost V 6 bases and J 7 bases, with 13 bases left between them. CDR3 DNA sequence: TGTGCCAGCAGAGTCAGGGAGACCAATTCACCCCTCCACTTT. Its protein product is CASRVRETNSPLHF.

The rearrangement uses TRBV11-2 and TRBJ2-1; tentatively, D is TRBD1 (5 bases). The CDR3 covers 16 residues. Germline CDR1 is SGHAT and CDR2 is FQNNGV. The V gene lost 5 bases and the J gene lost 6 bases, with 20 bases spanning the gap. The CDR3 DNA sequence: TGTGCCAGCAGCCATTGGCAGGGATCGGCTACCAATGAGCAGTTCTTC. Translation: CASSHWQGSATNEQFF.

This chain uses TRBV7-8 with TRBJ2-7; D is possibly TRBD2 (7 bases). V was shortened by 5 bases and J by 4 bases, with 21 bases between the two germline ends. The germline V gene has CDR1 SGHVS and CDR2 FQNEAQ. The CDR3 has 16 residues. The CDR3 sequence: CASSQQRGGGPYEQYF. The CDR3 DNA follows: TGTGCCAGCAGCCAACAGAGGGGGGGAGGGCCTTACGAGCAGTACTTC.

The chain links TRBV30 to TRBJ2-1; D uncertain. From germline, CDR1 is GTSNPN and CDR2 SVGIG (reference sequence). Trimming stripped 5 bases from V and 1 base from J, with 9 bases between. The CDR3 sequence is 13 residues long. CDR3 amino acids: CAWRTGSYNEQFF. In nucleotides, the CDR3 is TGTGCCTGGCGGACGGGTTCCTACAATGAGCAGTTCTTC.